This T cell receptor beta chain stems from a study of cytomegalovirus exposure and HLA in healthy donors. CDR1 and CDR2 from the germline V gene are SGHKS and YYEKEE (reference sequence). This CDR3 is 14 amino acids long. J was trimmed by 1 base and V by 4 bases; bases with no gene match: 1. Use of 60 Vbeta and 13 Jbeta primers characterized the PCR. The table came from immunoSEQ multiplex PCR; TCRdb's copy has only in-frame clones and leaves some out. The table lists about 190,000 clones, over 75% of them singletons. The clonotype originates from a middle-aged man in good health and CMV-seronegative. The chain carries TRBV5-5 and TRBJ2-2; 7 nucleotides line up with TRBD1. Material for sequencing was PBMCs. Here the CDR3 DNA reads TGTGCCAGCAGCCGGACAGGGAACACCGGGGAGCTGTTTTTT. This encodes CASSRTGNTGELFF.